This T cell receptor beta chain was recorded in a study of T cell responses to AZD1222 COVID-19 vaccine. Study outcomes and limitations: Baseline testing showed seropositivity in only a handful of AZD1222 recipients.

Sequenced by immunoSEQ multiplex PCR; TCRdb stores in-frame clones only, minus some. The data show around 99,000 clones, approximately 90% seen once. In the case of this clone: Its target is unknown.

This TCR was sampled from an adult who received the AZD1222 COVID-19 vaccine. Sequenced material: peripheral blood, taken 28 days after the second AZD1222 dose.

CDR3 sequence reads: CASSTQGQLLGYTF. The CDR3, as DNA: TGTGCCAGTAGTACGCAGGGACAGCTACTAGGCTACACCTTC. The chain uses TRBV19 and TRBJ1-2; 7 nucleotides align to TRBD1. The CDR3 sequence is 14 residues long. V lost 4 bases to trimming and J lost 8 bases; unmatched junction nucleotides: 10. In germline, CDR1 is LNHDA, CDR2 SQIVND (reference sequence).